A single sample is the source of the 4 T cell receptor beta chains below, sequenced in a study of glioma-infiltrating T cells. Using RNA template, CDR3s of TCR alpha and beta were amplified with iRepertoire arm-PCR. In TCRdb, the multiplex PCR reads were re-called with MiXCR into one record per CDR3 protein. The table includes some 99,000 distinct CDR3 sequences, under 30% detected once. The material sequenced was glioma tissue, nonneoplastic brain tissue, or PBMCs (not recorded which). These receptors were taken from a human donor with low-grade glioma or glioblastoma, undergoing nonglioma brain surgery, or in good health (not recorded which).

This clonotype was counted at least ten times. This chain links TRBV20-1 with TRBJ2-7, with D unclear. This CDR3 region has 15 residues. The V gene lost 0 bases and the J gene lost 2 bases, with 14 bases spanning the gap. Germline V gene lookup returns CDR1 DFQATT and CDR2 SNEGSKA (reference sequence). CDR3 in DNA: TGCAGTGCTAGAGATCGACGGGTAATGACCTACGAGCAGTACTTC. Amino acid sequence: CSARDRRVMTYEQYF.

This clonotype was counted many times. The rearrangement links TRBV6-1 to TRBJ1-6; no reliable D call. Trimming left V 5 bases short and J 7 bases short, with 12 bases between. The CDR3 totals 14 residues. Germline V lookup: CDR1 MNHNS, CDR2 SASEGT. CDR3 protein: CASSWERKNSPLHF. CDR3 coding DNA: TGTGCCAGCAGTTGGGAAAGGAAAAATTCACCCCTCCACTTT.

A remark on this clonotype: Mismatch with germline at one junction end may stem from a read error. The gene calls are TRBV27 and TRBJ2-1; TRBD1 matches 9 bases. The CDR3 spans 13 residues. CDR1 is MNHEY and CDR2 is SMNVEV in the germline V gene (reference sequence). CDR3 nucleotides: TGTGCCAGCACTTTATCCTTGGGACAGGGACGATTCTTC. Translating gives CASTLSLGQGRFF.

The table lists this clonotype with many counts. The V and J genes are TRBV7-2 and TRBJ2-7; D uncertain. The CDR3 runs to 14 residues. Trimming removed 1 base from V and 6 bases from J, with 13 bases in between. Germline V gene lookup returns CDR1 SGHTA and CDR2 FQGNSA. The chain's CDR3 is CASSLEATGSEQYF. Here the CDR3 DNA reads TGTGCCAGCAGCTTAGAGGCTACCGGTTCCGAGCAGTACTTC.